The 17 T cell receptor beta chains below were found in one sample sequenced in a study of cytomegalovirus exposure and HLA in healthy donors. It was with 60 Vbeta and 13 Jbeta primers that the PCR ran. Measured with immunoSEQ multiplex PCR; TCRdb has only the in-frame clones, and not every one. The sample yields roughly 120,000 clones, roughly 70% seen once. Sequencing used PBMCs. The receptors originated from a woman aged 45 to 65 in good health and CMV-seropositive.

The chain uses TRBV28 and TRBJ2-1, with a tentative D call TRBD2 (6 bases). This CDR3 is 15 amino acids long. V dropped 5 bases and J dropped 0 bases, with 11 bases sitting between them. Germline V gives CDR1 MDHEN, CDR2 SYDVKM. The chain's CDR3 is CASSPGRSSYNEQFF. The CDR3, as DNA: TGTGCCAGCAGTCCCGGGAGAAGCTCCTACAATGAGCAGTTCTTC.

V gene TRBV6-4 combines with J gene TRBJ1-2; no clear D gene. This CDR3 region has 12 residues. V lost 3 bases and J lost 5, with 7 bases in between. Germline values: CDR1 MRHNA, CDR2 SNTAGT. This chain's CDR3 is CASSERGYGYTF. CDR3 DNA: TGTGCCAGCAGTGAACGGGGTTATGGCTACACCTTC.

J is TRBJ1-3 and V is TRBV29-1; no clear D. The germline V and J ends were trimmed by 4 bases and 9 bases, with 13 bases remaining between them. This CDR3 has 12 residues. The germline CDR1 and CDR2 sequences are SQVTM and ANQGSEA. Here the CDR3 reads CSVARTVGTIYF. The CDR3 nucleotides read TGCAGCGTTGCTCGCACGGTCGGCACCATATATTTT.

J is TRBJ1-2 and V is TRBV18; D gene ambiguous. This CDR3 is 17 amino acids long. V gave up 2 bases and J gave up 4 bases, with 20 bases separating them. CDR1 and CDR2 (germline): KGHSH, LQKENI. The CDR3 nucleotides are TGTGCCAGCTCACCAACGTATACGGCGGATCCAACCTATGGCTACACCTTC. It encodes CASSPTYTADPTYGYTF.

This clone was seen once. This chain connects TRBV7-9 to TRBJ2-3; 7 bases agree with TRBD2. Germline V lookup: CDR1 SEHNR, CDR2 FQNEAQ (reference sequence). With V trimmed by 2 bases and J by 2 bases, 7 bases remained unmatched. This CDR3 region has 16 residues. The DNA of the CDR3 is TGTGCCAGCAGCTTATTACCGACTAGCCCCACAGATACGCAGTATTTT. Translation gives CASSLLPTSPTDTQYF.

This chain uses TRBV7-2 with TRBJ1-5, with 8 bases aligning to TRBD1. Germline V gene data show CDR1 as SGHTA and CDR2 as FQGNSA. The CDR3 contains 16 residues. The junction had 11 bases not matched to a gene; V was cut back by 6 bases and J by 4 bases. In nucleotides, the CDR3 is TGTGCCAGCAGTCCCCCAGCCACAGGGGGTAATCAGCCCCAGCATTTT. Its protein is CASSPPATGGNQPQHF.

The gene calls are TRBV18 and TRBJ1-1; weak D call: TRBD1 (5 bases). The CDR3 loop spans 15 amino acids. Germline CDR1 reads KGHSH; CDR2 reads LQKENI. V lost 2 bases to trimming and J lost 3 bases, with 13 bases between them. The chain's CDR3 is CASSPRYGGDTEAFF. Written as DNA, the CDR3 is TGTGCCAGCTCACCAAGGTACGGGGGGGACACTGAAGCTTTCTTT.

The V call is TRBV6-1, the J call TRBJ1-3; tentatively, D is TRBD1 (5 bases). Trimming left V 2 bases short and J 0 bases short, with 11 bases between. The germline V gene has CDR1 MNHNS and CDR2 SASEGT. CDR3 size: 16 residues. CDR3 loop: CASSEHDRSSGNTIYF. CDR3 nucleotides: TGTGCCAGCAGTGAACACGACAGATCCTCTGGAAACACCATATATTTT.

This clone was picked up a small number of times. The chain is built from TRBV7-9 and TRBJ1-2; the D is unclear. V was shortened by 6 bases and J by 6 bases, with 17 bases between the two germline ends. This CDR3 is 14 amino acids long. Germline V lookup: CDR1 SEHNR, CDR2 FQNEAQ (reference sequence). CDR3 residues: CASSYSGEEDGYTF. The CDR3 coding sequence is TGTGCCAGCAGTTATTCCGGGGAGGAAGATGGCTACACCTTC.

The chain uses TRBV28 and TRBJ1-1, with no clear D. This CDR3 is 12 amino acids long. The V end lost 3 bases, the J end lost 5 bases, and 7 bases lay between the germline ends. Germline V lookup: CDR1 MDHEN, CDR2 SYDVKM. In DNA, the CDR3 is TGTGCCAGCAGTTTTGCGAGAACTGAAGCTTTCTTT. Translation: CASSFARTEAFF.

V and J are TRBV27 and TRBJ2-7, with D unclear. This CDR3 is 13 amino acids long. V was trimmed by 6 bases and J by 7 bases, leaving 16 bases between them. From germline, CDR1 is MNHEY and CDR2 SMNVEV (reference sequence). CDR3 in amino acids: CASSPVRSREQYF. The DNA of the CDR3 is TGTGCCAGCAGCCCAGTAAGGAGTAGAGAGCAGTACTTC.

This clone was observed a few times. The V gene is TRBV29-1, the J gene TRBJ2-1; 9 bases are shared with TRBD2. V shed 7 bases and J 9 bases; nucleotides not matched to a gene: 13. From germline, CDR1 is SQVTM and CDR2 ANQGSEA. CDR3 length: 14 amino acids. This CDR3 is CSALPGLAGPEQFF. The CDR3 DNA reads TGCAGCGCTCTACCGGGACTAGCCGGTCCTGAGCAGTTCTTC.

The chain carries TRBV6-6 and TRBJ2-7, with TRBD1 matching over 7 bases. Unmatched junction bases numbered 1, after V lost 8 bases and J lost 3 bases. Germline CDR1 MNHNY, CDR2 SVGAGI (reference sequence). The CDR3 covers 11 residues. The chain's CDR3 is CASGTVYEQYF. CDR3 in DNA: TGTGCCAGCGGGACAGTCTACGAGCAGTACTTC.

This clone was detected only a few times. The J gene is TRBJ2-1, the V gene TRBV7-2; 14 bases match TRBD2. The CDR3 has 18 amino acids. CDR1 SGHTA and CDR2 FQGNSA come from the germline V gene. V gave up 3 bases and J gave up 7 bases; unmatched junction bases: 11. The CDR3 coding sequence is TGTGCCAGCAGCTTTCAATCGGGACTAGCGGGAGTGAGGAATGAGCAGTTCTTC. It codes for CASSFQSGLAGVRNEQFF.

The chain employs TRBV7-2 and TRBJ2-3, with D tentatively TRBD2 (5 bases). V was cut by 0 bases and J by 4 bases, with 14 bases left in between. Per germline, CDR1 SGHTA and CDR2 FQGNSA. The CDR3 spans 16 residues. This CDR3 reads CASSLAPAGAADTQYF. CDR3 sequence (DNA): TGTGCCAGCAGCTTAGCGCCGGCGGGCGCGGCAGATACGCAGTATTTT.

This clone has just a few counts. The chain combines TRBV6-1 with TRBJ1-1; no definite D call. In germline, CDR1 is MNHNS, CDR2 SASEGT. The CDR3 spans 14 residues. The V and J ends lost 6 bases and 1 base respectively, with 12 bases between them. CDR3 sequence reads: CASREGTPNTEAFF. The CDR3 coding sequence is TGTGCCAGCAGGGAGGGTACCCCGAACACTGAAGCTTTCTTT.

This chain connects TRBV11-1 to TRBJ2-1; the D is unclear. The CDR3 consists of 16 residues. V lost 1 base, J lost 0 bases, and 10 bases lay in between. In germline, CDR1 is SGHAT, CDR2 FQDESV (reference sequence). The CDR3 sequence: CASSLGRLSSYNEQFF. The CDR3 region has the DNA TGTGCCAGCAGCTTAGGTCGTCTGAGCTCCTACAATGAGCAGTTCTTC.